The source of this T cell receptor beta chain is a study of T cell repertoires in cytomegalovirus infection. Background on the study: Public TCR beta signatures marked donors with CMV infection and the matching HLA.

Note on this clonotype: What it binds is not known. Compared with germline, one end of the junction differs, possibly owing to a read error.

Study-wide results and caveats: The study identified carriers of CMV plus the relevant HLA from cumulative public TCR beta family frequency. Ex vivo, HLA-C-restricted CMV-specific TCR beta clonotypes prevailed over the rest of the response.

This CDR3 region has 16 residues. Germline V CDR1 and CDR2: SGHVT, SQSDAQ. TCRdb re-called the reads through MiXCR, storing one row per CDR3 protein. This table has fewer than 550,000 distinct CDR3 sequences, more than 15% appearing once. This receptor was taken from a human donor in good health (CMV status not recorded). Some clones in this sample may be carry-over from other donors' samples. The source material was CD8+ T cells from PBMCs. The genes are TRBV7-4 and TRBJ2-7; D is perhaps TRBD2 (7 bases). DNA for the CDR3: TGTGCGAGCAGATTAGTAGGTGGGGGGGCCCTCTACGAGCAGTACTTC. This gives the protein CASRLVGGGALYEQYF.